This TCR beta chain was profiled in a study of T cells in Graves' hyperthyroidism and ophthalmopathy. Study background: Peripheral blood draws took place at initial diagnosis, ahead of any treatment. Whole-study findings and limits: Model output signaled ophthalmopathy a median approximately six months ahead of onset. Clonotypes that were expanded in thyroid above 0.001 mostly appeared in blood too.

The study left out patients who had uncontrolled infection, other autoimmune disease, pregnancy or lactation. Details on this clonotype: Its target is not known.

There were TCR beta CDR3 regions amplified from RNA transcripts. HTBI primers were the set used in a first-round RT-PCR of the TCR CDR3. TCRdb itself ran the multiplex PCR reads through MiXCR, one entry per CDR3 protein. Of 750,000 to 950,000 distinct CDR3 sequences listed, 38% are singletons. CDR3 length: 14 amino acids. The V gene's germline CDR1 is MNHEY and CDR2 SVGAGI. With 5 bases removed from V and 7 bases from J, the gap between germline ends came to 17 bases. The rearrangement joins TRBV6-5 to TRBJ1-1, with D tentatively TRBD1 (5 bases). Sequencing input: blood. This clonotype was obtained from a man between 18 and 35 years old with Graves' hyperthyroidism. The CDR3 DNA is TGTGCCAGCAGTAGGCAGGGTGGGAGCGGTGAAGCTTTCTTT. Translating gives CASSRQGGSGEAFF.